The sequence of this T cell receptor beta chain was determined in a study of T cell repertoires in cytomegalovirus infection. Germline loops: CDR1 SGHTA, CDR2 FQGNSA. This CDR3 is built from 15 residues. V lost 2 bases, J lost 0 bases, and 7 bases lay in between. This clonotype has ten or more counts. TCRdb ran MiXCR on the reads and lists one entry per CDR3 protein. Here the sample spans under 150,000 distinct CDR3 sequences, roughly 8.2% being singletons. This TCR was sampled from a human donor in good health (CMV status not recorded). Some clones in this sample may be carry-over from other donors' samples. J is TRBJ2-2 and V is TRBV7-2; D not resolved. Sequencing was done on a sample of PBMCs. The CDR3 here is CASSLFSTNTGELFF. CDR3 bases: TGTGCCAGCAGCTTATTCTCTACGAACACCGGGGAGCTGTTTTTT.